These 5 T cell receptor beta chains were all obtained from the same sample, sequenced in a study of identical twins. One entry per CDR3 protein, called by TCRdb with MiXCR from the 5' RACE reads. Of 400,000 to 550,000 distinct CDR3 sequences in the sample, 20% to 25% were seen once. These same data were also listed under a study on T cells expressing NK-cell markers.

The sample comprised CD4+ T cells sorted from blood. The receptors were sampled from a woman between 18 and 30 years old in good health.

This clonotype appeared a few times. This chain connects TRBV10-3 to TRBJ1-1, with 7 bases matching TRBD1. CDR3 size: 13 residues. Per the germline V gene, CDR1 is ENHRY and CDR2 is SYGVKD. V was pared by 8 bases and J by 8 bases, with 11 bases of the junction left unmatched. CDR3 in DNA: TGTGCCATCGCCGGGACAGCCAATTTCGAAGCTTTCTTT. This gives the protein CAIAGTANFEAFF.

J is TRBJ1-4 and V is TRBV6-6; 8 nucleotides line up with TRBD1. Germline-derived CDR1 and CDR2 are MNHNY and SVGAGI (reference sequence). Trimming took 8 bases from V and 7 from J; bases not matched to a gene: 6. This CDR3 contains 13 residues. The CDR3 sequence is CASVGQGGEKLFF. CDR3 nucleotide sequence: TGTGCCAGCGTCGGACAGGGCGGTGAAAAACTGTTTTTT.

In this sample, this clonotype turned up once. This chain links TRBV18 with TRBJ2-1; the D is unclear. The CDR3 covers 15 residues. The ends were cut back, 5 bases at V and 0 bases at J, with 11 bases in the middle. From germline, CDR1 is KGHSH and CDR2 LQKENI. The CDR3 DNA is TGTGCCAGCTCAGAGACGCGGCGCTCCTACAATGAGCAGTTCTTC. This encodes CASSETRRSYNEQFF.

The chain is built from TRBV7-9 and TRBJ1-2, with a weak D call TRBD1 (6 bases). CDR1 is SEHNR, CDR2 FQNEAQ, per germline (reference sequence). The CDR3 has 16 residues. The V gene lost 0 bases and the J gene lost 5 bases, with 16 bases spanning the gap. CDR3 nucleotide sequence: TGTGCCAGCAGCTTAGCGCCAATGACAGGAGGGTATGGCTACACCTTC. Its translation is CASSLAPMTGGYGYTF.

This clonotype was detected only a few times. This chain joins TRBV7-9 and TRBJ1-1, with unresolved D. This CDR3 is built from 11 residues. The V end lost 3 bases, the J end lost 11 bases, and 10 bases lay between the germline ends. The germline V gene encodes CDR1 SEHNR and CDR2 FQNEAQ (reference sequence). The CDR3 reads CASSLPLDAFF. The CDR3 bases are TGTGCCAGCAGCTTGCCTCTGGATGCTTTCTTT.